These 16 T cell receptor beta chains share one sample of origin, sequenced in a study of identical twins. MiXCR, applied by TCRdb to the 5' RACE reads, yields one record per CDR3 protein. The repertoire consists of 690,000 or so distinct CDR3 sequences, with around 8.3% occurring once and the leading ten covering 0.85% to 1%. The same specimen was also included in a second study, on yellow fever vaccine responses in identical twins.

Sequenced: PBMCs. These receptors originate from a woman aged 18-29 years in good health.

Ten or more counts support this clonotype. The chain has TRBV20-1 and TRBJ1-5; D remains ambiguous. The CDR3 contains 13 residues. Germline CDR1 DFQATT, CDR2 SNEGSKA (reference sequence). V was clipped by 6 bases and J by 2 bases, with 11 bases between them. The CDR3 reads CSAREAGNQPQHF. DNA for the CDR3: TGCAGTGCCCGGGAGGCAGGCAATCAGCCCCAGCATTTT.

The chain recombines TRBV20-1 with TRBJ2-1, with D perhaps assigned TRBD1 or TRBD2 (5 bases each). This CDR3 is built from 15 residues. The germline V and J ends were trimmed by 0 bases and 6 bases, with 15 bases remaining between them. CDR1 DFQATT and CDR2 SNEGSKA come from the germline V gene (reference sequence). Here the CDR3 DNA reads TGCAGTGCTAGAGAATTACGGGGCTCCCCCAATGAGCAGTTCTTC. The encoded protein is CSARELRGSPNEQFF.

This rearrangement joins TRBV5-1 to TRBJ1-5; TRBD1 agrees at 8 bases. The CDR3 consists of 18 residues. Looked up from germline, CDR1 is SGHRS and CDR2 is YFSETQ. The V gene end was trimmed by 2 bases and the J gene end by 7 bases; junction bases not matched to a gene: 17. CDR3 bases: TGCGCCAGCAGCTTAGGCCCCGCTGGACAGGGAGGAGACCAGCCCCAGCATTTT. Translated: CASSLGPAGQGGDQPQHF.

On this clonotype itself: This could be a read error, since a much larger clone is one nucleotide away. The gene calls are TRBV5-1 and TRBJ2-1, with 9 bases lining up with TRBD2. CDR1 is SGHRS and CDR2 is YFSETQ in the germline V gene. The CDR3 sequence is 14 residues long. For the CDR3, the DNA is TGCGCCAACAGCAGCGGGGGGCGGTCCAATGAGCAGTTCTTC. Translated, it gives CANSSGGRSNEQFF.

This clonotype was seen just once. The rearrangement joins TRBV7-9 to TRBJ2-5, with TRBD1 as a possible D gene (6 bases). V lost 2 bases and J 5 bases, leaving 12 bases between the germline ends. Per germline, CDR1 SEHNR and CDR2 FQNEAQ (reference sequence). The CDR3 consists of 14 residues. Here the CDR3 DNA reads TGTGCCAGCAGCTTAAATACAGGGTGGGAGACCCAGTACTTC. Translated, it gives CASSLNTGWETQYF.

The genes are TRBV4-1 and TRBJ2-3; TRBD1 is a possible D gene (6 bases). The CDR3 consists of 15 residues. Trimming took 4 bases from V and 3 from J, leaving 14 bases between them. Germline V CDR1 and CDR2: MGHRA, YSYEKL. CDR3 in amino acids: CASSLNERGTDTQYF. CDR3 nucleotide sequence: TGCGCCAGCAGCCTGAATGAGAGGGGGACAGATACGCAGTATTTT.

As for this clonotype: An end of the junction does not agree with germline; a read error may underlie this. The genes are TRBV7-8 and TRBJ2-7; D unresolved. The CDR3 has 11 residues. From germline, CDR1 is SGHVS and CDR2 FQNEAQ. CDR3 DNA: TGTGCCATCAGCCTAGTGGGGGAGCAGTACTTC. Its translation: CAISLVGEQYF.

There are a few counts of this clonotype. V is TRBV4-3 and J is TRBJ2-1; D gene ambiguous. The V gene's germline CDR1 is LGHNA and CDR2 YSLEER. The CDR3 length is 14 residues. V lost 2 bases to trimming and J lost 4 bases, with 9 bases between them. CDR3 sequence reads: CASSQSLQYNEQFF. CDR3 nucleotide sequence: TGCGCCAGCAGCCAAAGTCTCCAATACAATGAGCAGTTCTTC.

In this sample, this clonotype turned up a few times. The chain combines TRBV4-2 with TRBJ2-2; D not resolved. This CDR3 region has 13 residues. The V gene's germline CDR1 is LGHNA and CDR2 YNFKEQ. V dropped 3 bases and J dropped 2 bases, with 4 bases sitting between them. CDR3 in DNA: TGTGCCAGCAGCCATGGAAACACCGGGGAGCTGTTTTTT. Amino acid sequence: CASSHGNTGELFF.

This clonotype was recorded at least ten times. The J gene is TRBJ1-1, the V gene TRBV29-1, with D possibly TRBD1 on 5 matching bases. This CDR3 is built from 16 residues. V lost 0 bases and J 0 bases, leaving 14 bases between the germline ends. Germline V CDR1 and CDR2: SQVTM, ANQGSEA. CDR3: CSVEDRRVGVNTEAFF. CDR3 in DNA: TGCAGCGTTGAAGATCGCAGGGTCGGAGTGAACACTGAAGCTTTCTTT.

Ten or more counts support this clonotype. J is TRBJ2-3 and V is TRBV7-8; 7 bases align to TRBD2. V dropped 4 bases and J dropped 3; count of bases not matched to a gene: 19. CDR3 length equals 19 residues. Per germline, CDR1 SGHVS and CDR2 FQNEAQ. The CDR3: CASSSGRSGLKRGTDTQYF. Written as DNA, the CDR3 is TGTGCCAGCAGCTCCGGCCGTAGCGGGCTCAAACGTGGTACAGATACGCAGTATTTT.

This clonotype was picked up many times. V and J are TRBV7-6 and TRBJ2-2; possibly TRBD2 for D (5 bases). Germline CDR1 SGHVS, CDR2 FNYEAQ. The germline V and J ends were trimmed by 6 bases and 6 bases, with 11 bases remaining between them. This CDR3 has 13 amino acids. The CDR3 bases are TGTGCCAGCAGTTCGGGGTTGGCCGGGGAGCTGTTTTTT. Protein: CASSSGLAGELFF. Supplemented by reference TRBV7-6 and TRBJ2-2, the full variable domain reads GAGVSQSPRYKVTKRGQDVALRCDPISGHVSLYWYRQALGQGPEFLTYFNYEAQQDKSGLPNDRFSAERPEGSISTLTIQRTEQRDSAMYRCASSSGLAGELFFGEGSRLTVL.

Written as DNA, the CDR3 is TGTGCCATCAGTGAGGCAGCATACAATGAGCAGTTCTTC. Amino acids: CAISEAAYNEQFF. The rearrangement links TRBV10-3 to TRBJ2-1; no clear D. Germline-derived CDR1 and CDR2 are ENHRY and SYGVKD. V was clipped by 2 bases and J by 4 bases, with 6 bases between them. The CDR3 has 13 amino acids.

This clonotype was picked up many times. CDR3 amino acids: CSVDVTAGGTQYF. In nucleotides, the CDR3 is TGCAGCGTTGATGTCACCGCTGGGGGTACGCAGTATTTT. J is TRBJ2-3 and V is TRBV29-1; D may be TRBD1 or TRBD2 (5 bases each). In germline, CDR1 is SQVTM, CDR2 ANQGSEA. Trimming stripped 3 bases from V and 8 bases from J, with 15 bases between. The CDR3 extends over 13 amino acids.

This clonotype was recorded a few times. The CDR3 loop is CASSFVAGGANEQFF. In DNA form, the CDR3 reads TGCGCCAGCAGCTTCGTGGCGGGAGGGGCCAATGAGCAGTTCTTC. The chain combines TRBV5-1 with TRBJ2-1; 9 nucleotides match TRBD2. CDR3 length: 15 residues. Trimming cost V 2 bases and J 6 bases; bases outside gene matches: 6. Germline CDR1 reads SGHRS; CDR2 reads YFSETQ.

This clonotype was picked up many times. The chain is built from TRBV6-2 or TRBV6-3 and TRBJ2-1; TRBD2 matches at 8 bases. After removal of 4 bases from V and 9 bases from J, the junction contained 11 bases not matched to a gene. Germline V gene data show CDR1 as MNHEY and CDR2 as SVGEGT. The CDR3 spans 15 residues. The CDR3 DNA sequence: TGTGCCAGCAGTTTCGGTGGTAGCGGGGCGGCTGAGCAGTTCTTC. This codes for CASSFGGSGAAEQFF.